This note documents a single T cell receptor (beta chain) sequence. Its antigen is undetermined. This CDR3 is 18 amino acids long. V lost 1 base to trimming and J lost 4 bases; unmatched junction nucleotides: 13. The germline CDR1 and CDR2 sequences are SGHDN and FVKESK. The data were obtained in a study of cytomegalovirus exposure and HLA in healthy donors. Overall study findings and caveats: Within the data, a cluster of highly shared sequence variants was likely a sequencing artifact.

Researchers ran the PCR with 60 Vbeta and 13 Jbeta primers. This table comes from immunoSEQ multiplex PCR, and its TCRdb copy is limited to in-frame clones, with some not included. The table records around 150,000 clones, about 80% of them present only once. The sample was PBMCs. The genes are TRBV14 and TRBJ2-3, with 8 positions matching TRBD2. The origin of this receptor is a woman between 40 and 50 years old in good health and CMV-seronegative. DNA for the CDR3: TGTGCCAGCAGCCAAGCGCGCAGGGCTAGCGGGCGACCAGATACGCAGTATTTT. Amino acids: CASSQARRASGRPDTQYF.